Below, 5 T cell receptor beta chains from the same sample are listed, as sequenced in a study of T cells after yellow fever vaccination. TCRdb independently ran MiXCR on the 5' RACE reads; one entry per CDR3 protein. The sample shows some 150,000 distinct CDR3 sequences, approximately 9.9% of them seen only once. The sample was CD8+ T cells sorted from PBMCs, taken 45 days after the yellow fever booster vaccination. Receptors were obtained from a man aged 18 to 30 who received the YFV17D yellow fever vaccine.

The CDR3 is CASSPRAGAPMVEQFF. DNA of the CDR3: TGTGCCAGCAGCCCCCGGGCGGGCGCCCCAATGGTTGAGCAGTTCTTC. The chain recombines TRBV7-8 with TRBJ2-1; D is perhaps TRBD2 (5 bases). V was cut by 5 bases and J by 9 bases, with 23 bases left in between. The length of the CDR3 is 16 residues. CDR1 and CDR2 from the germline V gene are SGHVS and FQNEAQ.

J is TRBJ1-2 and V is TRBV4-3; the D gene is possibly TRBD1 (5 bases). Germline V CDR1 and CDR2: LGHNA, YSLEER. This CDR3 is 15 amino acids long. V was trimmed by 1 base and J by 4 bases, leaving 13 bases between them. The CDR3 region has the DNA TGCGCCAGCAGCCAAGGGTCCCAGGGCACCTATGGCTACACCTTC. Amino acids: CASSQGSQGTYGYTF.

This clonotype was found many times. A junction boundary mismatches the germline segment, possibly from a read error. The J gene is TRBJ2-7, the V gene TRBV7-6; possibly TRBD1 for D (5 bases). This CDR3 contains 14 residues. Germline values: CDR1 SGHVS, CDR2 FNYEAQ. The CDR3 DNA follows: TGTGCCAGCAGCTTAGGGGGCACGTCCTATGAGCAGTACTTC. Translation: CASSLGGTSYEQYF.

This clonotype has just a few counts. The CDR3 spells CASSDSWGPYEQYV. CDR3 nucleotides: TGTGCCAGCAGTGACTCCTGGGGGCCCTACGAGCAGTACGTC. The chain links TRBV2 to TRBJ2-7; D may be TRBD1 (6 bases). The ends were cut back, 3 bases at V and 2 bases at J, with 11 bases in the middle. Per the germline V gene, CDR1 is SNHLY and CDR2 is FYNNEI. This CDR3 comprises 14 residues.

The chain joins TRBV10-3 to TRBJ2-1; D possibly corresponds to TRBD2 (7 bases). Trimming cost V 2 bases and J 5 bases, with 10 bases left between them. CDR1 and CDR2 from the germline V gene are ENHRY and SYGVKD. The CDR3 is made up of 14 amino acids. The CDR3 spells CAISETGGHNEQFF. Here the CDR3 DNA reads TGTGCCATCAGTGAGACGGGGGGCCACAATGAGCAGTTCTTC.